The 26 T cell receptor beta chains in this list originate from one sample, sequenced in a study of blood T cells in healthy people across ages. A second about 7 to 11 cycle PCR used barcoded and J-beta primers. TCRdb independently ran MiXCR on the 5' RACE reads; one entry per CDR3 protein. The table shows 650,000 to 1,000,000 distinct CDR3 sequences, with roughly 35% occurring only once. What was sequenced was blood. The origin of the receptors is a man younger than 35 in good health.

This clonotype was found a few times. The CDR3 DNA follows: TGCAGTGCTAGCCAACCTATTCCCCGGGAGGGTAAAGCTTTCTTT. This encodes CSASQPIPREGKAFF. The chain combines TRBV20-1 with TRBJ1-1; D is undetermined. In germline, CDR1 is DFQATT, CDR2 SNEGSKA (reference sequence). Trimming stripped 3 bases from V and 9 bases from J, with 23 bases between. The CDR3 covers 15 residues.

This clonotype has ten or more counts. This chain joins TRBV12-3 or TRBV12-4 and TRBJ1-2; 7 bases fit TRBD1. The J segment lost 7 bases and the V segment lost 5 bases, leaving 13 bases of the junction unmatched. This CDR3 has 15 residues. The DNA of the CDR3 is TGTGCCAGCAGTCTCTCCCTGACAGGGAATACTGGCTACACCTTC. Translated, it gives CASSLSLTGNTGYTF.

This sequence joins TRBV12-3 or TRBV12-4 and TRBJ2-4; TRBD2 agrees at 7 bases. The J call is uncertain, as TRBJ2-7 better fits the DNA end. This CDR3 comprises 13 residues. Here the CDR3 reads CASSPLGRSEQYF. The CDR3 DNA follows: TGTGCCAGCAGCCCCCTCGGGAGGAGCGAGCAGTACTTC.

CDR3 sequence reads: CASSPRTGPAGELFF. The CDR3 nucleotides read TGTGCCAGCAGCCCCAGGACAGGGCCTGCCGGGGAGCTGTTTTTT. The chain joins TRBV11-2 to TRBJ2-2; TRBD1 matches at 8 bases. Losses at the gene ends were 5 bases for V and 6 bases for J; bases not matched to a gene: 8. The germline gives CDR1 SGHAT, CDR2 FQNNGV. This CDR3 has 15 residues.

The chain couples TRBV20-1 to TRBJ1-6; possible D gene TRBD1, 5 bases. Deletions cut 0 bases from V and 9 bases from J, with 15 bases between. The V gene's germline CDR1 is DFQATT and CDR2 SNEGSKA (reference sequence). The CDR3 contains 15 residues. CDR3 protein: CSARDGTGLLSPLHF. The CDR3 DNA reads TGCAGTGCTAGAGATGGTACAGGCCTTCTTTCACCCCTCCACTTT.

This chain links TRBV20-1 with TRBJ2-4, with TRBD1 matching over 7 bases. J gave up 13 bases and V 2 bases, and 11 bases lay outside the gene matches. The CDR3 spans 13 residues. Germline CDR1 is DFQATT and CDR2 is SNEGSKA (reference sequence). The CDR3 here is CSARLQGPGAQYF. CDR3 sequence (DNA): TGCAGTGCTAGACTACAGGGGCCAGGGGCCCAGTACTTC.

V gene TRBV20-1 combines with J gene TRBJ1-1; D remains ambiguous. There are 13 residues in the CDR3. CDR1 DFQATT and CDR2 SNEGSKA come from the germline V gene (reference sequence). Trimming pared 0 bases from V and 1 base from J, leaving 6 bases between. CDR3 in amino acids: CSARDTANTEAFF. In DNA, the CDR3 is TGCAGTGCTAGAGATACAGCGAACACTGAAGCTTTCTTT.

DNA of the CDR3: TGCGCCAGCATCAGTGGGTTTGGTGAAGCTTTCTTT. Residues: CASISGFGEAFF. The chain joins TRBV5-1 to TRBJ1-1; no definite D call. CDR1 and CDR2 (germline): SGHRS, YFSETQ. CDR3 length: 12 residues. The V end was cut by 6 bases, the J end by 7 bases, with 13 bases between.

V usage is TRBV10-3 and J usage is TRBJ2-1, with D tentatively TRBD1 or TRBD2 (7 bases each). Germline CDR1 reads ENHRY; CDR2 reads SYGVKD. There are 13 residues in the CDR3. V was trimmed by 8 bases and J by 3 bases, leaving 11 bases between them. The CDR3 loop reads CAISGGGYNEQFF. Here the CDR3 DNA reads TGTGCCATCTCAGGGGGGGGCTACAATGAGCAGTTCTTC.

The rearrangement uses TRBV7-2 and TRBJ2-1, with 12 bases identical to TRBD2. CDR1 is SGHTA and CDR2 is FQGNSA in the germline V gene. V dropped 4 bases and J dropped 8; count of bases not matched to a gene: 6. The CDR3 contains 15 residues. The DNA of the CDR3 is TGTGCCAGCAGCTACACTAGCGGGGGGATATATGAGCAGTTCTTC. This codes for CASSYTSGGIYEQFF.

This chain connects TRBV4-2 to TRBJ1-5; maybe TRBD1 (6 bases). The CDR3 extends over 16 amino acids. Germline V gene lookup returns CDR1 LGHNA and CDR2 YNFKEQ. Trimming cost V 0 bases and J 5 bases, with 14 bases left between them. The CDR3 reads CASSQDLGGGHQPQHF. The CDR3 bases are TGTGCCAGCAGCCAAGACCTGGGGGGGGGGCATCAGCCCCAGCATTTT.

The rearrangement links TRBV5-5 to TRBJ1-1; no firm D call. The length of the CDR3 is 15 residues. The germline V gene has CDR1 SGHKS and CDR2 YYEKEE (reference sequence). V was pared by 5 bases and J by 1 base, with 15 bases between. The CDR3 DNA sequence: TGTGCCAGCAGGTATATTGGGAGTGGGAACACTGAAGCTTTCTTT. Protein sequence: CASRYIGSGNTEAFF.

A note on this clonotype: A read error may produce the germline difference seen at one junction end. The V and J genes are TRBV6-4 and TRBJ2-1, with TRBD1 matching over 7 bases. In germline, CDR1 is MRHNA, CDR2 SNTAGT. The CDR3 has 14 amino acids. CDR3 in DNA: TGTGCCGGCAGTCCCGGACAGGAGCCCAATGAGCAGTTCTTC. Protein: CAGSPGQEPNEQFF.

The chain has TRBV29-1 and TRBJ1-3; the D is unclear. Per the germline V gene, CDR1 is SQVTM and CDR2 is ANQGSEA. CDR3 length: 13 residues. Trimming left V 1 base short and J 0 bases short, with 4 bases between. In DNA form, the CDR3 reads TGCAGCGTTGAAGGGAGCTCTGGAAACACCATATATTTT. It translates to CSVEGSSGNTIYF.

V is TRBV7-9 and J is TRBJ1-2; D gene uncertain. Deletions cut 4 bases from V and 3 bases from J, with 9 bases between. The CDR3 loop spans 13 amino acids. CDR1 is SEHNR and CDR2 is FQNEAQ in the germline V gene (reference sequence). The chain's CDR3 is CASSSATDYGYTF. The DNA of the CDR3 is TGTGCCAGCAGCTCCGCAACCGACTATGGCTACACCTTC.

This clonotype was seen only a few times. CDR3 in amino acids: CASSLWGVLPTEAFF. In DNA form, the CDR3 reads TGTGCCAGCAGCTTGTGGGGGGTCCTCCCTACTGAAGCTTTCTTT. The chain links TRBV5-5 to TRBJ1-1; TRBD1 might be the D (5 bases). CDR1 and CDR2 from the germline V gene are SGHKS and YYEKEE (reference sequence). Trimming removed 1 base from V and 5 bases from J, with 15 bases in between. The CDR3 is 15 residues long.

This clonotype was seen a handful of times. The CDR3 here is CASSVEGSGVPYF. DNA of the CDR3: TGCGCCAGCAGCGTCGAGGGTTCGGGGGTCCCGTATTTT. The rearrangement links TRBV5-1 to TRBJ2-3; perhaps TRBD2 as D (6 bases). Trimming took off 4 bases at V and 14 bases at J, with 20 bases between the two ends. CDR3 length: 13 amino acids. CDR1 and CDR2 from the germline V gene are SGHRS and YFSETQ.

The V gene is TRBV20-1, the J gene TRBJ2-1; tentatively, D is TRBD2 (5 bases). Trimming took 6 bases from V and 0 from J, leaving 18 bases between them. This CDR3 spans 16 amino acids. CDR1 is DFQATT and CDR2 is SNEGSKA in the germline V gene (reference sequence). In nucleotides, the CDR3 is TGCAGTGCCCGAAGTGGACTCCCCAGCTCCTACAATGAGCAGTTCTTC. Amino acid sequence: CSARSGLPSSYNEQFF.

This clonotype was detected a few times. The chain joins TRBV6-5 to TRBJ1-5, with TRBD1 identical over 11 bases. The germline V gene has CDR1 MNHEY and CDR2 SVGAGI. There are 14 residues in the CDR3. Trimming took 6 bases from V and 6 from J; bases not matched to a gene: 4. The CDR3 is CASRAGTGGQPQHF. DNA for the CDR3: TGTGCCAGCAGAGCTGGGACAGGGGGTCAGCCCCAGCATTTT.

In this sample, this clonotype turned up many times. V and J are TRBV4-1 and TRBJ2-5; the match to TRBD1 covers 9 bases. V shed 3 bases, J shed 5 bases, and the junction held 7 bases outside the gene matches. The CDR3 totals 15 residues. Germline values: CDR1 MGHRA, CDR2 YSYEKL. DNA of the CDR3: TGCGCCAGCAGCCATCCCCGACAGGGGGAGGAGACCCAGTACTTC. This encodes CASSHPRQGEETQYF.

This clonotype was recorded many times. V is TRBV20-1 and J is TRBJ2-7; D remains unclear. The CDR3 loop spans 12 amino acids. The germline V gene has CDR1 DFQATT and CDR2 SNEGSKA (reference sequence). V was cut by 0 bases and J by 5 bases, with 8 bases left in between. CDR3 coding DNA: TGCAGTGCTAGAGAGTTTGGGGACGAGCAGTACTTC. Protein: CSAREFGDEQYF.

J is TRBJ2-6 and V is TRBV7-8; D is unclear. This CDR3 is built from 14 residues. V lost 4 bases, J lost 2 bases, and 6 bases lay in between. The germline CDR1 and CDR2 sequences are SGHVS and FQNEAQ. CDR3 region: CASSSSAGANVLTF. The DNA of the CDR3 is TGTGCCAGCAGCTCATCGGCTGGGGCCAACGTCCTGACTTTC.

The chain carries TRBV12-3 or TRBV12-4 and TRBJ2-2, with 8 bases lining up with TRBD2. Trimming removed 8 bases from V and 0 bases from J; junction bases left unmatched: 5. There are 15 residues in the CDR3. CDR3 in DNA: TGTGCCAGCGCCTCGGGAGGGGCGAACACCGGGGAGCTGTTTTTT. It translates to CASASGGANTGELFF.

J is TRBJ2-5 and V is TRBV20-1, with a possible D match to TRBD2 (5 bases). CDR1 is DFQATT and CDR2 is SNEGSKA in the germline V gene (reference sequence). This CDR3 is 15 amino acids long. Trimming cost V 8 bases and J 2 bases, with 21 bases left between them. The CDR3 DNA sequence: TGCAGTACATACCAGCCCAGCGGACCACAAGAGACCCAGTACTTC. Amino acids: CSTYQPSGPQETQYF.

This clonotype was seen ten or more times. The chain has TRBV4-1 and TRBJ2-5, with D possibly matching TRBD2 (5 bases). CDR1 and CDR2 (germline): MGHRA, YSYEKL. V was trimmed by 0 bases and J by 2 bases, leaving 7 bases between them. The CDR3 runs 14 residues. CDR3 amino acids: CASSQDAGQETQYF. The CDR3 region has the DNA TGCGCCAGCAGCCAAGACGCGGGTCAAGAGACCCAGTACTTC.

The chain uses TRBV12-3 or TRBV12-4 and TRBJ1-1, with 8 positions matching TRBD1. J was trimmed by 5 bases and V by 0 bases; bases with no gene match: 5. The CDR3 totals 15 residues. CDR3 loop: CASSLARQGRTEAFF. As DNA, the CDR3 is TGTGCCAGCAGTTTAGCGAGACAGGGGCGGACTGAAGCTTTCTTT.